Below, one TCR beta chain is given with its context. The data were obtained in a study of blood T cell repertoires in COVID-19. For the study at large: Researchers got acute and convalescent COVID-19 samples from the United States, Italy and Spain. T cells, B-cell-depleted T cells, or PBMCs supplied cDNA or gDNA.

Germline CDR1 reads ENHRY; CDR2 reads SYGVKD. V was clipped by 0 bases and J by 9 bases; unmatched bases: 10. The CDR3 length is 16 residues. Measured with immunoSEQ multiplex PCR; TCRdb has only the in-frame clones, and not every one. This sample has about 140,000 clones, with 82% found just once. This chain links TRBV10-3 with TRBJ2-1, with 8 bases lining up with TRBD1. The sequence was obtained from a woman older than 75 with acute or convalescent COVID-19. Sequenced sample: peripheral blood. CDR3 residues: CAISESLQGVLGEQFF. CDR3 DNA sequence: TGTGCCATCAGTGAGTCACTACAGGGGGTATTAGGTGAGCAGTTCTTC.